The source of this TCR beta chain is a study of Tregs in tolerant kidney transplant recipients. Overall study results and limits: Changing PCR primers prevented nucleotide comparison between some patients' samples. Validation in larger populations is needed because few patients were studied. This study did not directly address biological reproducibility. Tolerant patients' donor-specific Tregs expanded beyond overall Tregs, suggesting antigen-driven growth.

In regard to this clone: Antigen specificity is unknown.

The protocol was immunoSEQ multiplex PCR, while the TCRdb copy is restricted to in-frame clones and leaves out a portion. The sample comprises roughly 14,000 clones, roughly 50% of which are singletons, and about 3% rests with the top ten. After about six days with irradiated graft donor PBMCs, CFSE-labeled recipient PBMCs were FACS-sorted. From germline, CDR1 is SGHAT and CDR2 FQNNGV. The CDR3 loop spans 14 amino acids. Trimming removed 2 bases at V and 9 bases at J, with 11 bases between. The chain employs TRBV11-2 and TRBJ1-6; possible D gene TRBD1, 5 bases. The origin of this receptor is a human patient who received a combined kidney and bone marrow transplant. The specimen was CD4+ T cells from blood cultured with allogeneic cells, collected before the transplant. The CDR3 is CASSLSRARSPLHF. CDR3 sequence (DNA): TGTGCCAGCAGCTTATCCAGGGCTCGTTCACCCCTCCACTTT.